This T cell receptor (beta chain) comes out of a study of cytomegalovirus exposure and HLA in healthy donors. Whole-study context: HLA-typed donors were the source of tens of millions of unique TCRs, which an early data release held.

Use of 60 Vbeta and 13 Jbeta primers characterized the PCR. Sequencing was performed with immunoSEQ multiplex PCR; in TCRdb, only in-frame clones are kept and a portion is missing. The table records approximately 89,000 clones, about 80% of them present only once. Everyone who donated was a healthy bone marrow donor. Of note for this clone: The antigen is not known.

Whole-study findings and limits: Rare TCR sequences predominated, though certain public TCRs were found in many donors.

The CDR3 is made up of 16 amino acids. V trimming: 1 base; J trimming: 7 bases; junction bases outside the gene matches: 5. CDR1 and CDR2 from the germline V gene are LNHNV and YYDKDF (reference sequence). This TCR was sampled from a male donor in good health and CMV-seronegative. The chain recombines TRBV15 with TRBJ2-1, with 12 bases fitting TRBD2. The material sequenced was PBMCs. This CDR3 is CATSRVSSGRGNEQFF. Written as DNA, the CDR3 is TGTGCCACCAGCAGAGTCTCTAGCGGGAGGGGGAATGAGCAGTTCTTC.